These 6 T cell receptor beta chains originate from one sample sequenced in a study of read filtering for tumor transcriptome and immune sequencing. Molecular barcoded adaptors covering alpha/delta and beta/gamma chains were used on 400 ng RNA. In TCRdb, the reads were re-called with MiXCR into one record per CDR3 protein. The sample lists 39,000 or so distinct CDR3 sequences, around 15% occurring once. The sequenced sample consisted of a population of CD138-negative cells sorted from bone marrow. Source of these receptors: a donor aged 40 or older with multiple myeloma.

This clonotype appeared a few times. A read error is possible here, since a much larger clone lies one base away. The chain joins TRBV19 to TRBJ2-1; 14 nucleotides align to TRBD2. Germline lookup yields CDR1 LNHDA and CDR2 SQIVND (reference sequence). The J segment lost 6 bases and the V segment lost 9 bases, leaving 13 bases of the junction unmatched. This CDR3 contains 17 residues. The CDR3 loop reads CARSKQTSGRVLNEQFF. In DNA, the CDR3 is TGTGCCAGGAGCAAACAGACTAGCGGGAGGGTCCTCAATGAGCAGTTCTTC.

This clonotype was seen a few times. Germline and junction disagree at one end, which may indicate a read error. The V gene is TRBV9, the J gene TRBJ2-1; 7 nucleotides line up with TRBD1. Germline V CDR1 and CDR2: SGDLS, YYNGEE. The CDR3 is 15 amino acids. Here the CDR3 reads CASSARTGLYNEQFF. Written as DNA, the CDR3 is TGTGCCAGCAGCGCCCGGACAGGTCTTTACAACGAGCAGTTCTTC.

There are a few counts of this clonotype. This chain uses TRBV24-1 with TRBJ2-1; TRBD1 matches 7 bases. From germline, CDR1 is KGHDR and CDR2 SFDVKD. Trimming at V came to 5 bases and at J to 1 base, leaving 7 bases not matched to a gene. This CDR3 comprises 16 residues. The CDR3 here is CATSGNRDSSYNEQFF. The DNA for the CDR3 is TGTGCCACCAGTGGAAACCGGGACAGTTCCTACAATGAGCAGTTCTTC.

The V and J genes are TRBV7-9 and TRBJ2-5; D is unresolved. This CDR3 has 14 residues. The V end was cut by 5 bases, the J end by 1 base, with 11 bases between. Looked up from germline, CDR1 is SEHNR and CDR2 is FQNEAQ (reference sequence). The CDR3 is CASSNSSPQETQYF. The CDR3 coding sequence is TGTGCCAGCAGCAATTCAAGCCCCCAAGAGACCCAGTACTTC.

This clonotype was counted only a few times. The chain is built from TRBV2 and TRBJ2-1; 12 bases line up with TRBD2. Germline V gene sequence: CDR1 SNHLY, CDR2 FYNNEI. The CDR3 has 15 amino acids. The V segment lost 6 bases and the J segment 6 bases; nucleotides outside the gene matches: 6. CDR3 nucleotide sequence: TGTGCCAGCAGGGAGGGACTAGCGGGCCTCAATGAGCAGTTCTTC. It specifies CASREGLAGLNEQFF.

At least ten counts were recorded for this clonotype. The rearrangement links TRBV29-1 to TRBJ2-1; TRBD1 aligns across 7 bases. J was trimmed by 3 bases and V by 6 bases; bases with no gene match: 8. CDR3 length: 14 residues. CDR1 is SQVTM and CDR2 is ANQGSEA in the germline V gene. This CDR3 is CSVANRGYYNEQFF. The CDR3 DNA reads TGCAGCGTAGCAAACAGGGGATACTACAATGAGCAGTTCTTC.